Listed here are 26 T cell receptor beta chains from one sample, sequenced in a study of identical twins. TCRdb reprocessed the 5' RACE reads with MiXCR, giving one entry per CDR3 protein. The table has a few hundred thousand distinct CDR3 sequences, around 20% seen once. Sequenced sample: naive T cells sorted from blood. These receptors all stem from a man aged 50 to 60 in good health.

The V gene is TRBV29-1, the J gene TRBJ2-7; D may match TRBD1 or TRBD2 (5 bases each). V gave up 4 bases and J gave up 2 bases, with 15 bases separating them. Looked up from germline, CDR1 is SQVTM and CDR2 is ANQGSEA. This CDR3 has 14 residues. The CDR3 nucleotides read TGCAGCGTTGCTTCCGGGACGCAGGCCTACGAGCAGTACTTC. It yields the protein CSVASGTQAYEQYF.

V usage is TRBV20-1 and J usage is TRBJ2-7; D not resolved. CDR1 DFQATT and CDR2 SNEGSKA come from the germline V gene (reference sequence). Trimming cost V 7 bases and J 4 bases, with 20 bases left between them. The CDR3 has 14 residues. CDR3 loop: CSVAPAFISYEQYF. CDR3 coding DNA: TGCAGTGTCGCCCCGGCTTTTATTTCTTACGAGCAGTACTTC.

V usage is TRBV28 and J usage is TRBJ2-3, with D unclear. This CDR3 is 13 amino acids long. Trimming took 4 bases from V and 7 from J, leaving 12 bases between them. Germline V gene sequence: CDR1 MDHEN, CDR2 SYDVKM. CDR3 in amino acids: CASSSHNENTQYF. The CDR3 nucleotides are TGTGCCAGCAGTTCTCACAATGAAAATACGCAGTATTTT.

The chain uses TRBV7-2 and TRBJ2-7; 7 nucleotides align to TRBD2. The V and J ends lost 5 bases and 0 bases, in that order; junction bases with no gene match: 7. CDR1 is SGHTA and CDR2 is FQGNSA in the germline V gene. The CDR3 totals 15 residues. CDR3 amino acids: CASSPMGGLSYEQYF. In DNA, the CDR3 is TGTGCCAGCAGCCCCATGGGAGGGCTCTCCTACGAGCAGTACTTC. The complete variable domain, with remaining parts taken from reference TRBV7-2 and TRBJ2-7, reads GAGVSQSPSNKVTEKGKDVELRCDPISGHTALYWYRQSLGQGLEFLIYFQGNSAPDKSGLPSDRFSAERTGGSVSTLTIQRTQQEDSAVYLCASSPMGGLSYEQYFGPGTRLTVT.

Comment on this clonotype: A much larger clone lies one base from this, so it may be a read error. The chain combines TRBV20-1 with TRBJ2-2, with D possibly matching TRBD1 (6 bases). Germline CDR1 and CDR2: DFQATT and SNEGSKA (reference sequence). Trimming stripped 4 bases from V and 7 bases from J, with 13 bases between. The CDR3 covers 13 residues. The CDR3 reads CSAIQGRNGELFF. Here the CDR3 DNA reads TGCAGTGCTATACAGGGTCGAAACGGGGAGCTGTTTTTT.

This clonotype was seen ten or more times. The chain recombines TRBV10-3 with TRBJ1-5; no reliable D call. The CDR3 length is 13 residues. Trimming took off 8 bases at V and 3 bases at J, with 11 bases between the two ends. Per the germline V gene, CDR1 is ENHRY and CDR2 is SYGVKD. The CDR3 DNA reads as TGTGCCATCGGTACGGGAGTCAATCAGCCCCAGCATTTT. Its protein is CAIGTGVNQPQHF.

The rearrangement links TRBV6-4 to TRBJ2-3, with 9 nucleotides matching TRBD2. This CDR3 spans 16 amino acids. Germline V gene lookup returns CDR1 MRHNA and CDR2 SNTAGT. The V segment lost 5 bases and the J segment 2 bases; nucleotides outside the gene matches: 8. CDR3 DNA: TGTGCCAGCAGTCCTTTTAGCGGGGGTTCCACAGATACGCAGTATTTT. Its protein is CASSPFSGGSTDTQYF.

The gene calls are TRBV10-3 and TRBJ2-1; TRBD1 aligns across 7 bases. The CDR3 has 15 amino acids. Per germline, CDR1 ENHRY and CDR2 SYGVKD. V lost 3 bases and J lost 4; bases outside the gene matches: 6. The CDR3 loop is CAISDRRQGYNEQFF. The DNA of the CDR3 is TGTGCCATCAGTGACCGCAGACAGGGATACAATGAGCAGTTCTTC.

This clonotype has a handful of counts. The chain links TRBV7-9 to TRBJ2-7; 11 bases fit TRBD2. Trimming took 5 bases from V and 3 from J; bases not matched to a gene: 9. Germline CDR1 is SEHNR and CDR2 is FQNEAQ (reference sequence). CDR3 length: 16 amino acids. DNA of the CDR3: TGTGCCAGCAGCCATCCGGGGACTAGCGGAAGCTACGAGCAGTACTTC. Protein product: CASSHPGTSGSYEQYF.

V is TRBV7-2 and J is TRBJ2-6; no firm D call. Deletions cut 2 bases from V and 0 bases from J, with 11 bases between. The CDR3 has 17 residues. Per germline, CDR1 SGHTA and CDR2 FQGNSA. This chain's CDR3 is CASSLRRQRSGANVLTF. Written as DNA, the CDR3 is TGTGCCAGCAGCTTAAGGCGGCAGCGCTCTGGGGCCAACGTCCTGACTTTC.

V gene TRBV6-1 combines with J gene TRBJ2-6; D perhaps matches TRBD1 (6 bases). The CDR3 is made up of 19 amino acids. V lost 5 bases, J lost 0 bases, and 20 bases lay in between. The germline CDR1 and CDR2 sequences are MNHNS and SASEGT. In DNA form, the CDR3 reads TGTGCCAGCAGTAGAACAGGGTTCGGGTTTCCCTCTGGGGCCAACGTCCTGACTTTC. Protein sequence: CASSRTGFGFPSGANVLTF.

V usage is TRBV4-3 and J usage is TRBJ1-3; 7 bases are shared with TRBD1. Germline V CDR1 and CDR2: LGHNA, YSLEER. J was trimmed by 2 bases and V by 0 bases; bases with no gene match: 10. This CDR3 has 18 amino acids. As DNA, the CDR3 is TGCGCCAGCAGCCAAGATCTCGTCAGGGGGTCGGCTGGAAACACCATATATTTT. The encoded protein is CASSQDLVRGSAGNTIYF.

CDR3 sequence: CASSLHRGRTGELFF. The CDR3 DNA is TGCGCCAGCAGCCTACACAGGGGTCGAACCGGGGAGCTGTTTTTT. V gene TRBV5-1 combines with J gene TRBJ2-2; 7 bases are shared with TRBD1. The CDR3 spans 15 residues. The germline V gene encodes CDR1 SGHRS and CDR2 YFSETQ. Trimming removed 4 bases from V and 5 bases from J; junction bases left unmatched: 8.

There are many counts of this clonotype. The V call is TRBV19, the J call TRBJ2-7; possible D gene TRBD1, 5 bases. V was shortened by 2 bases and J by 3 bases, with 8 bases between the two germline ends. The CDR3 covers 13 residues. Per the germline V gene, CDR1 is LNHDA and CDR2 is SQIVND (reference sequence). CDR3 bases: TGTGCCAGTAGTATACGACAGTTCTACGAGCAGTACTTC. Protein: CASSIRQFYEQYF. Full variable domain (outside the CDR3, taken from reference TRBV19 and TRBJ2-7): DGGITQSPKYLFRKEGQNVTLSCEQNLNHDAMYWYRQDPGQGLRLIYYSQIVNDFQKGDIAEGYSVSREKKESFPLTVTSAQKNPTAFYLCASSIRQFYEQYFGPGTRLTVT.

The chain carries TRBV19 and TRBJ2-1; TRBD1 might be the D (5 bases). Germline loops: CDR1 LNHDA, CDR2 SQIVND (reference sequence). Trimming removed 7 bases at V and 0 bases at J, with 10 bases between. CDR3 length equals 14 residues. Here the CDR3 DNA reads TGTGCCAGTAATTGGGGCCACTCCTACAATGAGCAGTTCTTC. Translation gives CASNWGHSYNEQFF.

CDR3 protein: CASSQATREKLFF. Written as DNA, the CDR3 is TGTGCCAGCAGCCAAGCTACGCGGGAAAAACTGTTTTTT. The rearrangement uses TRBV4-2 and TRBJ1-4, with D unresolved. This CDR3 comprises 13 residues. V lost 1 base and J lost 8, with 8 bases in between. Germline values: CDR1 LGHNA, CDR2 YNFKEQ.

This clonotype has a count of ten or more. The CDR3 reads CASSSGGQGFGYTF. The CDR3 DNA reads as TGCGCCAGCAGCTCCGGGGGACAGGGGTTCGGCTACACCTTC. The chain combines TRBV5-1 with TRBJ1-2, with 10 bases matching TRBD1. The germline V gene encodes CDR1 SGHRS and CDR2 YFSETQ. V was pared by 3 bases and J by 8 bases, with 7 bases of the junction left unmatched. The CDR3 is made up of 14 amino acids. Supplemented by reference TRBV5-1 and TRBJ1-2, the full variable domain reads KAGVTQTPRYLIKTRGQQVTLSCSPISGHRSVSWYQQTPGQGLQFLFEYFSETQRNKGNFPGRFSGRQFSNSRSEMNVSTLELGDSALYLCASSSGGQGFGYTFGSGTRLTVV.

This clonotype was found a few times. The chain uses TRBV11-2 and TRBJ1-1, with TRBD1 identical over 7 bases. Looked up from germline, CDR1 is SGHAT and CDR2 is FQNNGV. V was pared by 5 bases and J by 7 bases, with 13 bases of the junction left unmatched. The CDR3 runs 15 residues. The CDR3 is CASSHSREGAGEAFF. The CDR3 DNA follows: TGTGCCAGCAGCCATAGTAGGGAGGGGGCGGGTGAAGCTTTCTTT.

The chain employs TRBV4-3 and TRBJ1-6; tentatively, D is TRBD1 (6 bases). Deletions cut 0 bases from V and 12 bases from J, with 15 bases between. The CDR3 runs to 15 residues. CDR1 and CDR2 from the germline V gene are LGHNA and YSLEER. The chain's CDR3 is CASSQDRTGNRPLHF. CDR3 sequence (DNA): TGCGCCAGCAGCCAAGATCGTACAGGGAATCGACCCCTCCACTTT.

The chain joins TRBV18 to TRBJ2-7, with D perhaps TRBD2 (5 bases). This CDR3 has 13 residues. The V and J ends lost 0 bases and 7 bases respectively, with 10 bases between them. Germline V CDR1 and CDR2: KGHSH, LQKENI. CDR3 in amino acids: CASSPPSRGEQYF. The CDR3 region has the DNA TGTGCCAGCTCACCACCGAGTCGCGGGGAGCAGTACTTC.

The rearrangement joins TRBV12-3 or TRBV12-4 to TRBJ2-2, with 7 bases that match TRBD2. V shed 5 bases and J 1 base; nucleotides not matched to a gene: 10. CDR3 length: 17 amino acids. The CDR3 here is CASSPGVREENTGELFF. In DNA, the CDR3 is TGTGCCAGCAGTCCTGGGGTACGGGAGGAGAACACCGGGGAGCTGTTTTTT.

There are many counts of this clonotype. The gene calls are TRBV6-2 or TRBV6-3 and TRBJ2-3, with D possibly matching TRBD2 (5 bases). Trimming removed 5 bases at V and 2 bases at J, with 14 bases between. The CDR3 covers 15 residues. The germline V gene encodes CDR1 MNHEY and CDR2 SVGEGT. The CDR3 spells CASSQFSEHTDTQYF. In nucleotides, the CDR3 is TGTGCCAGCAGTCAATTTAGCGAACACACAGATACGCAGTATTTT.

The CDR3 DNA sequence: TGTGCCAGCAGCTGGACAGACACCGGGGAGCTGTTTTTT. Protein product: CASSWTDTGELFF. This sequence joins TRBV7-2 and TRBJ2-2; TRBD1 might be the D (6 bases). CDR3 size: 13 residues. From germline, CDR1 is SGHTA and CDR2 FQGNSA. Trimming removed 4 bases from V and 3 bases from J, with 6 bases in between.

This clonotype occurred a few times. The chain links TRBV20-1 to TRBJ2-1, with D perhaps given as TRBD1 or TRBD2 (5 bases each). The CDR3 totals 13 residues. V was cut by 6 bases and J by 1 base, with 10 bases left in between. Germline V gene sequence: CDR1 DFQATT, CDR2 SNEGSKA (reference sequence). CDR3 region: CSARGVSYNEQFF. CDR3 nucleotide sequence: TGCAGTGCCCGAGGGGTGTCCTACAATGAGCAGTTCTTC.

This clonotype showed up just a few times. The chain joins TRBV29-1 to TRBJ2-1; 7 bases are shared with TRBD2. Germline V lookup: CDR1 SQVTM, CDR2 ANQGSEA. This CDR3 spans 13 amino acids. The V gene end was trimmed by 6 bases and the J gene end by 9 bases; junction bases not matched to a gene: 11. The CDR3, as DNA: TGCAGCGTGTCGAAGCGCAAGCGGGGTGAGCAGTTCTTC. Its translation is CSVSKRKRGEQFF.

This clonotype appeared many times. The chain is built from TRBV5-1 and TRBJ2-1; 9 bases map to TRBD1. V lost 0 bases and J lost 7; bases outside the gene matches: 5. This CDR3 is built from 15 residues. CDR1 and CDR2 (germline): SGHRS, YFSETQ. In nucleotides, the CDR3 is TGCGCCAGCAGCTTGGTACAGGGGGCTAGAAATGAGCAGTTCTTC. The encoded protein is CASSLVQGARNEQFF.